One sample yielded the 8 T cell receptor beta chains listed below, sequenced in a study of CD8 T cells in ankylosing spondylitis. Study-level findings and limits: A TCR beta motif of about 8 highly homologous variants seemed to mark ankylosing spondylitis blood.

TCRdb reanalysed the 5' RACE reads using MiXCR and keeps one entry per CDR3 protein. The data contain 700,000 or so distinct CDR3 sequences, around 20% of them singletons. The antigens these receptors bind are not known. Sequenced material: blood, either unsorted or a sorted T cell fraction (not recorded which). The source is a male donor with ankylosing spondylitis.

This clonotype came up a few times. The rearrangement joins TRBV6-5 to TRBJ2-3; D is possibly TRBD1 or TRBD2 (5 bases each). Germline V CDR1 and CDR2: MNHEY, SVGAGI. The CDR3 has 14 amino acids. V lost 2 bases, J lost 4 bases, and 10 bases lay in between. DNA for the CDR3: TGTGCCAGCAGTTACATGAGGGGATCAGATACGCAGTATTTT. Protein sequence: CASSYMRGSDTQYF.

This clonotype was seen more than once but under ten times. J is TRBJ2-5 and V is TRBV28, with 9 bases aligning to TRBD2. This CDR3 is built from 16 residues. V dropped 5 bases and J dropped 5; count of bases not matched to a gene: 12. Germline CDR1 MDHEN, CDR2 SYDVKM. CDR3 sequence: CASSIGGRGGVETQYF. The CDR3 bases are TGTGCCAGCAGTATTGGCGGGCGGGGGGGCGTCGAGACCCAGTACTTC.

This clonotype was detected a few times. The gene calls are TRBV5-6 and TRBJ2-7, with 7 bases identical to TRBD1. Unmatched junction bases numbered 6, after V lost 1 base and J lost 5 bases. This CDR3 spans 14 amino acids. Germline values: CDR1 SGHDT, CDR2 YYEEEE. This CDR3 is CASSLRQGVDEQYF. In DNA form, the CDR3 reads TGTGCCAGCAGCTTGCGTCAGGGGGTCGACGAGCAGTACTTC.

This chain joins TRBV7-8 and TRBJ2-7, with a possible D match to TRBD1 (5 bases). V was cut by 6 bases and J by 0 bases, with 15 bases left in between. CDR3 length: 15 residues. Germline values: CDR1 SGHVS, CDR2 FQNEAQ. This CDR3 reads CASSPTRVSSYEQYF. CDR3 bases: TGTGCCAGCAGTCCGACCAGGGTGAGCTCCTACGAGCAGTACTTC.

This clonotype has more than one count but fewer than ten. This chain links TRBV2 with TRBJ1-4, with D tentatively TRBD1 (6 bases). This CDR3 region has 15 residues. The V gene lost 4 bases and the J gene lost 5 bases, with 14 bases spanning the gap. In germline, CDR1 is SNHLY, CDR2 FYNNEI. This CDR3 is CASSVPGAGNEKLFF. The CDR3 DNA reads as TGTGCCAGCAGTGTCCCAGGGGCAGGCAATGAAAAACTGTTTTTT.

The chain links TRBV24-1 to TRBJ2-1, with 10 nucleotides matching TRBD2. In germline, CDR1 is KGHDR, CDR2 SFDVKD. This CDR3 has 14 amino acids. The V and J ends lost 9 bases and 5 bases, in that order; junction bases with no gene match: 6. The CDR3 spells CATGAAGGHNEQFF. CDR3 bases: TGTGCCACCGGCGCAGCGGGAGGGCACAATGAGCAGTTCTTC.

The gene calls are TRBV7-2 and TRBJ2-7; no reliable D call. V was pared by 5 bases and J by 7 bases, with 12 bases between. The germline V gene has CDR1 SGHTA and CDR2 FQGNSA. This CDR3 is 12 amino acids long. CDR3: CASSQVSGEQYF. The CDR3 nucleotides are TGTGCCAGCAGCCAAGTTTCCGGGGAGCAGTACTTC.

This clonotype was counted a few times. The CDR3 spells CASSESRTANQPQHF. CDR3 sequence (DNA): TGTGCCAGCAGTGAATCAAGGACAGCTAATCAGCCCCAGCATTTT. The gene calls are TRBV25-1 and TRBJ1-5; a possible D gene is TRBD1 (6 bases). V gave up 1 base and J gave up 4 bases, with 11 bases separating them. The V gene's germline CDR1 is MGHDK and CDR2 SYGVNS. The CDR3 totals 15 residues.